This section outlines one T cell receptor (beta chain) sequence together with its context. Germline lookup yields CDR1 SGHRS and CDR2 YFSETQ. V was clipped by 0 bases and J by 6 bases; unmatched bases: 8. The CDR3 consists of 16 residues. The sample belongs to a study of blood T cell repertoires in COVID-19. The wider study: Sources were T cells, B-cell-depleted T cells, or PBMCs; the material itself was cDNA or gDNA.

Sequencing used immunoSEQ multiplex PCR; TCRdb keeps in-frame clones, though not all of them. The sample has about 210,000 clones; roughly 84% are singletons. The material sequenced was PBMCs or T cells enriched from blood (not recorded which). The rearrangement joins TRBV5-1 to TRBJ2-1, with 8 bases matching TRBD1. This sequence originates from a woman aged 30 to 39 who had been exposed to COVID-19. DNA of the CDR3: TGCGCCAGCAGCTTGGCCTCACGGACAGGGTCCAATGAGCAGTTCTTC. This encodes CASSLASRTGSNEQFF.